The 28 T cell receptor beta chains listed next were all sequenced from one sample in a study of blood T cell repertoires in COVID-19. The protocol was immunoSEQ multiplex PCR, while the TCRdb copy is restricted to in-frame clones and leaves out a portion. The sample has approximately 200,000 clones, 86% seen once. The sequencing input was peripheral blood. The receptor source for this set is a woman aged 45-59 years with acute or convalescent COVID-19.

The CDR3 reads CASSLSGQSYEQYF. CDR3 bases: TGTGCCAGCAGCTTATCGGGACAGTCCTACGAGCAGTACTTC. The chain recombines TRBV7-2 with TRBJ2-7, with 7 bases lining up with TRBD1. V lost 2 bases to trimming and J lost 1 base; unmatched junction nucleotides: 2. Looked up from germline, CDR1 is SGHTA and CDR2 is FQGNSA. CDR3 length equals 14 residues.

The chain combines TRBV20-1 with TRBJ2-7; D is undetermined. V lost 0 bases and J 8 bases, leaving 8 bases between the germline ends. The CDR3 length is 11 residues. Germline CDR1 DFQATT, CDR2 SNEGSKA (reference sequence). The CDR3 sequence is CSARDLVQQYF. CDR3 DNA sequence: TGCAGTGCTAGAGATTTAGTGCAGCAGTACTTC.

The chain employs TRBV10-2 and TRBJ1-5; D gene uncertain. CDR1 and CDR2 (germline): WSHSY, SAAADI. CDR3 length: 15 amino acids. The V end was cut by 6 bases, the J end by 5 bases, with 17 bases between. CDR3 sequence reads: CASSLGRSEDQPQHF. Written as DNA, the CDR3 is TGCGCCAGCAGCCTTGGGCGCTCAGAAGATCAGCCCCAGCATTTT.

This rearrangement joins TRBV7-9 to TRBJ1-4, with 8 bases that match TRBD1. The CDR3 contains 15 residues. V was pared by 5 bases and J by 4 bases, with 6 bases of the junction left unmatched. CDR1 and CDR2 (germline): SEHNR, FQNEAQ (reference sequence). The CDR3 DNA reads TGTGCCAGCAGCCCCCCGGACAGGGTTAATGAAAAACTGTTTTTT. This sequence encodes CASSPPDRVNEKLFF.

The chain joins TRBV18 to TRBJ2-3, with 11 positions matching TRBD2. Germline CDR1 reads KGHSH; CDR2 reads LQKENI. CDR3 length: 18 amino acids. V shed 3 bases and J 4 bases; nucleotides not matched to a gene: 12. CDR3 in amino acids: CASSPGLAVTLGADTQYF. CDR3 bases: TGTGCCAGCTCACCGGGACTAGCGGTTACCCTCGGGGCAGATACGCAGTATTTT.

This clone has only a few counts. The rearrangement joins TRBV7-2 to TRBJ2-3; 7 bases line up with TRBD2. This CDR3 comprises 15 residues. Looked up from germline, CDR1 is SGHTA and CDR2 is FQGNSA. V lost 4 bases and J lost 0; bases outside the gene matches: 4. Written as DNA, the CDR3 is TGTGCCAGCAGCTCCCGGGGGGTGAGCACAGATACGCAGTATTTT. Its protein is CASSSRGVSTDTQYF.

The DNA for the CDR3 is TGTGCCAGCAGTTACAGGGACAGGGGAGAGGGCTACACCTTC. It translates to CASSYRDRGEGYTF. The V and J genes are TRBV6-6 and TRBJ1-2; 10 positions agree with TRBD1. Germline lookup yields CDR1 MNHNY and CDR2 SVGAGI (reference sequence). This CDR3 spans 14 amino acids. The ends lost 2 bases at V and 8 bases at J; junction bases unmatched: 5.

The chain has TRBV12-3 or TRBV12-4 and TRBJ1-1; TRBD1 might be the D (5 bases). The CDR3 sequence is 11 residues long. Trimming shortened V by 3 bases and J by 10 bases, and 9 bases separated the two germline ends. CDR3 residues: CASSLSGRAFF. The CDR3 nucleotides are TGTGCCAGCAGTTTGTCAGGGCGAGCTTTCTTT.

The chain couples TRBV15 to TRBJ1-1, with D tentatively TRBD1 (6 bases). V shed 5 bases and J shed 3 bases, with 13 bases lying between them. In germline, CDR1 is LNHNV, CDR2 YYDKDF (reference sequence). CDR3 length: 14 residues. In DNA form, the CDR3 reads TGTGCCACCAGCCCCGAGGGGGGGTACACTGAAGCTTTCTTT. Encoded protein: CATSPEGGYTEAFF.

The rearrangement uses TRBV6-5 and TRBJ2-1, with 12 bases fitting TRBD2. The CDR3 is made up of 16 amino acids. The V segment lost 0 bases and the J segment 6 bases; nucleotides outside the gene matches: 3. Germline-derived CDR1 and CDR2 are MNHEY and SVGAGI. The CDR3 nucleotides read TGTGCCAGCAGTTACTCGGGACTAGCGGGCCCCAATGAGCAGTTCTTC. It translates to CASSYSGLAGPNEQFF.

The J gene is TRBJ1-4, the V gene TRBV4-2; maybe TRBD1 (5 bases). The CDR3 sequence is 13 residues long. Deletions cut 7 bases from V and 4 bases from J, with 10 bases between. CDR1 and CDR2 from the germline V gene are LGHNA and YNFKEQ. The CDR3 loop reads CASTGGVNEKLFF. CDR3 DNA sequence: TGTGCCAGCACGGGGGGGGTTAATGAAAAACTGTTTTTT.

Comment on this clone: This sample includes further DNA sequences coding for the same CDR3. J is TRBJ2-3 and V is TRBV18; D uncertain. Trimming cost V 3 bases and J 0 bases, with 4 bases left between them. The CDR3 contains 13 residues. Germline assignment: CDR1 KGHSH and CDR2 LQKENI. The CDR3 DNA is TGTGCCAGCTCACCTACTAGCACAGATACGCAGTATTTT. Translating it yields CASSPTSTDTQYF.

In this sample, this clone turned up a few times. The chain's CDR3 is CSVGEYEQYF. CDR3 bases: TGCAGCGTTGGGGAGTACGAGCAGTACTTC. J is TRBJ2-7 and V is TRBV29-1, with D perhaps matching TRBD2 (5 bases). The CDR3 extends over 10 amino acids. V was cut by 4 bases and J by 4 bases, with 5 bases left in between. Germline lookup yields CDR1 SQVTM and CDR2 ANQGSEA.

The V gene is TRBV7-2, the J gene TRBJ2-7; 11 bases line up with TRBD2. The germline V gene encodes CDR1 SGHTA and CDR2 FQGNSA. CDR3 size: 17 residues. After removal of 5 bases from V and 7 bases from J, the junction contained 16 bases not matched to a gene. CDR3 DNA sequence: TGTGCCAGCAGCCTTCAAGGGGGGCTAGCGGGAGGTGGGGAGCAGTACTTC. This translates into CASSLQGGLAGGGEQYF. The full variable domain, in which reference TRBV7-2 and TRBJ2-7 provide the parts outside the CDR3, is GAGVSQSPSNKVTEKGKDVELRCDPISGHTALYWYRQSLGQGLEFLIYFQGNSAPDKSGLPSDRFSAERTGGSVSTLTIQRTQQEDSAVYLCASSLQGGLAGGGEQYFGPGTRLTVT.

Concerning this clone: A junction end diverges from the germline sequence, so it may reflect a read error. The chain carries TRBV2 and TRBJ2-7; 8 positions match TRBD2. The germline gives CDR1 SNHLY, CDR2 FYNNEI. The CDR3 has 13 amino acids. CDR3 sequence: CAGRLAPAGEQYF. In DNA form, the CDR3 reads TGTGCCGGCAGACTAGCGCCAGCCGGCGAGCAGTACTTC. Full variable domain (outside the CDR3, taken from reference TRBV2 and TRBJ2-7): EPEVTQTPSHQVTQMGQEVILRCVPISNHLYFYWYRQILGQKVEFLVSFYNNEISEKSEIFDDQFSVERPDGSNFTLKIRSTKLEDSAMYFCAGRLAPAGEQYFGPGTRLTVT.

This sequence joins TRBV18 and TRBJ2-3, with 10 bases fitting TRBD1. Per the germline V gene, CDR1 is KGHSH and CDR2 is LQKENI. V lost 5 bases to trimming and J lost 3 bases; unmatched junction nucleotides: 5. This CDR3 is 15 amino acids long. CDR3 DNA: TGTGCCAGCTCATCCGGACAGGGGGAGACAGATACGCAGTATTTT. It yields the protein CASSSGQGETDTQYF.

This chain uses TRBV2 with TRBJ2-7; perhaps TRBD1 as D (6 bases). CDR1 and CDR2 (germline): SNHLY, FYNNEI. The CDR3 extends over 15 amino acids. The V and J ends lost 3 bases and 4 bases respectively, with 16 bases between them. The DNA for the CDR3 is TGTGCCAGCAGTGAGATTAAGGGGGAGAGATACGAGCAGTACTTC. Protein: CASSEIKGERYEQYF.

The J gene is TRBJ2-7, the V gene TRBV7-2, with D possibly TRBD1 on 5 matching bases. Germline V CDR1 and CDR2: SGHTA, FQGNSA. The V and J ends lost 5 bases and 3 bases respectively, with 14 bases between them. This CDR3 is 14 amino acids long. The CDR3: CASSLRAQGYEQYF. CDR3 in DNA: TGTGCCAGCAGCCTACGGGCCCAGGGCTACGAGCAGTACTTC.

The J gene is TRBJ2-1, the V gene TRBV21-1; TRBD2, as called in the table, went unchecked against the DNA. TRBV21-1 is a recognized pseudogene. This CDR3 has 13 residues. The CDR3 DNA is TGTGCCAGCCAGGACACGCGGGGCAGTGAGCAGTTCTTC. Protein product: CASQDTRGSEQFF.

The J gene is TRBJ2-1, the V gene TRBV11-2, with D unresolved. The length of the CDR3 is 14 residues. Germline CDR1 reads SGHAT; CDR2 reads FQNNGV. V dropped 5 bases and J dropped 2 bases, with 10 bases sitting between them. The CDR3 here is CASSPSYPYNEQFF. The DNA of the CDR3 is TGTGCCAGCAGCCCTAGTTACCCCTACAATGAGCAGTTCTTC.

The chain links TRBV11-1 to TRBJ2-1; TRBD1 might be the D (6 bases). V was clipped by 5 bases and J by 2 bases, with 13 bases between them. CDR1 and CDR2 from the germline V gene are SGHAT and FQDESV (reference sequence). This CDR3 has 15 amino acids. DNA for the CDR3: TGTGCCAGCAGCGGGTCGGGACACGCCTACAATGAGCAGTTCTTC. As protein: CASSGSGHAYNEQFF. The entire variable domain, with the rest obtained from reference TRBV11-1 and TRBJ2-1, is as follows: EAEVAQSPRYKITEKSQAVAFWCDPISGHATLYWYRQILGQGPELLVQFQDESVVDDSQLPKDRFSAERLKGVDSTLKIQPAELGDSAMYLCASSGSGHAYNEQFFGPGTRLTVL.

V gene TRBV6-1 combines with J gene TRBJ1-2, with 8 bases that match TRBD1. This CDR3 spans 12 amino acids. V shed 6 bases and J 3 bases; nucleotides not matched to a gene: 0. CDR1 MNHNS and CDR2 SASEGT come from the germline V gene. The CDR3 DNA follows: TGTGCCAGCAGGGACAGGGACTATGGCTACACCTTC. This codes for CASRDRDYGYTF.

The V call is TRBV27, the J call TRBJ2-7; D may be TRBD2 (6 bases). V lost 5 bases to trimming and J lost 1 base, with 12 bases between them. The CDR3 consists of 14 residues. Germline CDR1 reads MNHEY; CDR2 reads SMNVEV (reference sequence). CDR3 sequence (DNA): TGTGCCAGCAGTGAGAATAGCGGTTCCTACGAGCAGTACTTC. Translating gives CASSENSGSYEQYF.

The chain employs TRBV5-4 and TRBJ2-6, with 7 bases that match TRBD1. Germline-derived CDR1 and CDR2 are SGHNT and YYREEE (reference sequence). The V gene end was trimmed by 4 bases and the J gene end by 2 bases; junction bases not matched to a gene: 9. CDR3 size: 17 residues. The chain's CDR3 is CASSDGGQLAGANVLTF. The CDR3 DNA reads as TGTGCCAGCAGCGATGGGGGACAGCTAGCTGGGGCCAACGTCCTGACTTTC.

The chain uses TRBV11-2 and TRBJ2-1; weak D call: TRBD2 (6 bases). The V gene lost 5 bases and the J gene lost 4 bases, with 15 bases spanning the gap. Per germline, CDR1 SGHAT and CDR2 FQNNGV. CDR3 length equals 15 residues. The CDR3: CASSDGGAQYNEQFF. The DNA of the CDR3 is TGTGCCAGCAGCGACGGAGGGGCCCAGTACAATGAGCAGTTCTTC.

V usage is TRBV18 and J usage is TRBJ1-4; D is unresolved. The CDR3 covers 14 residues. The V gene's germline CDR1 is KGHSH and CDR2 LQKENI. Deletions cut 2 bases from V and 6 bases from J, with 10 bases between. The chain's CDR3 is CASSPAETYEKLFF. DNA of the CDR3: TGTGCCAGCTCACCAGCGGAAACCTATGAAAAACTGTTTTTT.

CDR3 in amino acids: CASSDWGLSSYNEQFF. CDR3 sequence (DNA): TGTGCCAGCAGTGATTGGGGACTCAGCTCCTACAATGAGCAGTTCTTC. This rearrangement joins TRBV2 to TRBJ2-1; tentatively, D is TRBD2 (6 bases). V lost 3 bases and J lost 0, with 12 bases in between. CDR1 is SNHLY, CDR2 FYNNEI, per germline. The CDR3 runs to 16 residues.

The CDR3 loop reads CASRLSGGSVAFF. DNA for the CDR3: TGTGCCAGCAGGTTGTCAGGGGGCTCAGTAGCTTTCTTT. The chain is built from TRBV27 and TRBJ1-1, with 8 bases matching TRBD1. The CDR3 runs to 13 residues. V was pared by 6 bases and J by 10 bases, with 10 bases of the junction left unmatched. CDR1 is MNHEY, CDR2 SMNVEV, per germline (reference sequence).